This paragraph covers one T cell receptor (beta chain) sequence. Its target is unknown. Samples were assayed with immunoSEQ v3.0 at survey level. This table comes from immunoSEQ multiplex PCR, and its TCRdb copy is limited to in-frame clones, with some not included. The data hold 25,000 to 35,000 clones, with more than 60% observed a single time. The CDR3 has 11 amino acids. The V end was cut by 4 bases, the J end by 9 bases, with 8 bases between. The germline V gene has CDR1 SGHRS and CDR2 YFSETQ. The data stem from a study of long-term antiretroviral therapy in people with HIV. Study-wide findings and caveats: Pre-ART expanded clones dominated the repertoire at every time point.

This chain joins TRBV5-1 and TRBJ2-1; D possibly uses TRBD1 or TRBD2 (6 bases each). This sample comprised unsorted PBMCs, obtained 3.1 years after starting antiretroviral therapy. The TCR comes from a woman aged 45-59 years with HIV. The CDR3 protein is CASSGGGEQFF. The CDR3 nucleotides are TGCGCCAGCAGCGGAGGGGGTGAGCAGTTCTTC. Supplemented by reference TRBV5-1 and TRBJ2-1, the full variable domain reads KAGVTQTPRYLIKTRGQQVTLSCSPISGHRSVSWYQQTPGQGLQFLFEYFSETQRNKGNFPGRFSGRQFSNSRSEMNVSTLELGDSALYLCASSGGGEQFFGPGTRLTVL.